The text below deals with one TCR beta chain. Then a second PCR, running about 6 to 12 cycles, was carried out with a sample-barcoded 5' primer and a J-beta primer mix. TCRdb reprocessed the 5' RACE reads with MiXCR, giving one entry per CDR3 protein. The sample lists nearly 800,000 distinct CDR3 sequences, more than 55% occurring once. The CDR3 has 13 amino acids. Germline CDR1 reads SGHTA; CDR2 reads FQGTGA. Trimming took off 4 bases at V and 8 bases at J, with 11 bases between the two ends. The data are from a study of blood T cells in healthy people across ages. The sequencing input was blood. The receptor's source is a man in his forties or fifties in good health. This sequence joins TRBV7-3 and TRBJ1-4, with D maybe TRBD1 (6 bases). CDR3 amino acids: CASSSFTGEKLFF. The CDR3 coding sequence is TGTGCCAGCAGCTCTTTTACAGGGGAAAAACTGTTTTTT.